This T cell receptor beta chain was sequenced in a study of response to subunit inactivated influenza vaccine. CDR3 length: 17 amino acids. Germline CDR1 and CDR2: SGHTA and FQGNSA. V shed 4 bases, J shed 2 bases, and the junction held 10 bases outside the gene matches. One entry per CDR3 protein results from TCRdb running MiXCR on the RT-PCR reads. The sample records roughly 460,000 distinct CDR3 sequences, 9.5% to 13% being singletons. Study observations and caveats: After each seasonal influenza vaccination, few new T cells are recruited, the authors suggested.

This clonotype was seen a few times. Its antigen remains unidentified. The clonotype originates from a man over 45 who received an inactivated influenza vaccine. Sequences were derived from PBMCs from blood, sampled roughly 46 days after vaccination. The rearrangement joins TRBV7-2 to TRBJ2-5; TRBD2 agrees at 10 bases. This CDR3 is CASSYTYSGGGQETQYF. The CDR3 DNA reads as TGTGCCAGCAGCTACACTTACAGCGGGGGGGGTCAAGAGACCCAGTACTTC. Based on the CDR3 plus reference TRBV7-2 and TRBJ2-5, the full variable domain is GAGVSQSPSNKVTEKGKDVELRCDPISGHTALYWYRQSLGQGLEFLIYFQGNSAPDKSGLPSDRFSAERTGGSVSTLTIQRTQQEDSAVYLCASSYTYSGGGQETQYFGPGTRLLVL.